Listed here are 21 T cell receptor beta chains from one sample, sequenced in a study of control samples from healthy donors and cancer patients. Only in-frame clones appear in the TCRdb table, and some are missing; sequencing was by immunoSEQ multiplex PCR. This table holds about 140,000 clones, 85% to 95% found once. Sequenced sample: blood. The receptor set was obtained from a man aged 35 to 55 in good health.

This chain uses TRBV5-6 with TRBJ1-2; D gene unclear. Per germline, CDR1 SGHDT and CDR2 YYEEEE. This CDR3 contains 14 residues. V was trimmed by 5 bases and J by 4 bases, leaving 15 bases between them. CDR3 nucleotides: TGTGCCAGCAGGGGTGAGTCCGCCACCTATGGCTACACCTTC. This codes for CASRGESATYGYTF.

This clone was observed once. This chain uses TRBV4-1 with TRBJ2-7; TRBD1 agrees at 8 bases. Trimming removed 4 bases from V and 6 bases from J; junction bases left unmatched: 11. Germline V gene sequence: CDR1 MGHRA, CDR2 YSYEKL. The CDR3 sequence is 15 residues long. For the CDR3, the DNA is TGCGCCAGCAGCCCTCAGACAGGGGATGCCACCGAGCAGTACTTC. This encodes CASSPQTGDATEQYF.

The V gene is TRBV11-3, the J gene TRBJ2-1, with 12 bases fitting TRBD1. Looked up from germline, CDR1 is SGHNT and CDR2 is YENEEA. The V and J ends lost 5 bases and 7 bases, in that order; junction bases with no gene match: 9. This CDR3 comprises 16 residues. In DNA, the CDR3 is TGTGCCAGCAGCCGCTCCGGGACAGGGGGCTGGAATGAGCAGTTCTTC. It codes for CASSRSGTGGWNEQFF.

The chain joins TRBV2 to TRBJ2-2, with TRBD1 identical over 9 bases. Unmatched junction bases numbered 4, after V lost 5 bases and J lost 3 bases. This CDR3 has 15 residues. CDR1 is SNHLY and CDR2 is FYNNEI in the germline V gene. Here the CDR3 reads CASSQQGADTGELFF. The CDR3 DNA follows: TGTGCCAGCAGTCAACAGGGGGCCGACACCGGGGAGCTGTTTTTT.

The DNA of the CDR3 is TGTGCCAGCAGCCCGATCCGGAGGCAAACTAATGAAAAACTGTTTTTT. Translated, it gives CASSPIRRQTNEKLFF. The chain has TRBV3-1 (or the pseudogene TRBV3-2) and TRBJ1-4, with unresolved D. V shed 4 bases and J shed 1 base, with 13 bases lying between them. This CDR3 is built from 16 residues. Germline values: CDR1 LGHDT, CDR2 YNNKEL (reference sequence).

By share, this clone counts as medium-sized. The rearrangement links TRBV5-4 to TRBJ2-1; 10 nucleotides match TRBD2. Looked up from germline, CDR1 is SGHNT and CDR2 is YYREEE (reference sequence). There are 17 residues in the CDR3. With 0 bases clipped from V and 7 bases from J, the junction kept 10 bases outside the gene matches. CDR3 in amino acids: CASSLAGGAGGLNEQFF. The CDR3 coding sequence is TGTGCCAGCAGCTTGGCGGGGGGAGCGGGAGGGCTAAATGAGCAGTTCTTC. The full variable domain, its missing parts supplied by reference TRBV5-4 and TRBJ2-1, is ETGVTQSPTHLIKTRGQQVTLRCSSQSGHNTVSWYQQALGQGPQFIFQYYREEENGRGNFPPRFSGLQFPNYSSELNVNALELDDSALYLCASSLAGGAGGLNEQFFGPGTRLTVL.

About this clone itself: Different DNA sequences within this sample yield the same CDR3. J is TRBJ1-5 and V is TRBV6-5; the D gene is possibly TRBD1 (5 bases). The V gene's germline CDR1 is MNHEY and CDR2 SVGAGI. V was shortened by 6 bases and J by 5 bases, with 11 bases between the two germline ends. This CDR3 region has 13 residues. CDR3: CASSLDRYQPQHF. The CDR3 nucleotides are TGTGCCAGCAGCTTAGACAGATATCAGCCCCAGCATTTT.

The chain couples TRBV3-1 (or the pseudogene TRBV3-2) to TRBJ1-6; 7 nucleotides align to TRBD1. The CDR3 loop spans 11 amino acids. CDR1 and CDR2 (germline): LGHDT, YNNKEL (reference sequence). V gave up 3 bases and J gave up 19 bases; unmatched junction bases: 6. CDR3 sequence (DNA): TGTGCCAGCAGCCAGGGACAGATCACACACTTT. Protein: CASSQGQITHF.

V is TRBV6-2 or TRBV6-3 and J is TRBJ2-3, with 10 bases lining up with TRBD2. This CDR3 has 17 amino acids. V shed 0 bases, J shed 3 bases, and the junction held 6 bases outside the gene matches. Germline lookup yields CDR1 MNHEY and CDR2 SVGEGT. CDR3 sequence reads: CASSYSSSGSITDTQYF. In DNA form, the CDR3 reads TGTGCCAGCAGTTACTCTTCTAGCGGGAGCATAACAGATACGCAGTATTTT.

This chain links TRBV7-9 with TRBJ1-1; D unresolved. The CDR3 spans 15 residues. Germline V gene lookup returns CDR1 SEHNR and CDR2 FQNEAQ (reference sequence). Between the trimmed V and J ends, which lost 5 bases and 0 bases, there was a span of 13 bases. The CDR3 region is CASSHTNRMNTEAFF. As DNA, the CDR3 is TGTGCCAGCAGCCATACAAACAGAATGAACACTGAAGCTTTCTTT.

This clone was counted once. This chain uses TRBV6-6 with TRBJ1-2, with 7 bases matching TRBD1. The germline V gene encodes CDR1 MNHNY and CDR2 SVGAGI (reference sequence). The V segment lost 9 bases and the J segment 8 bases; nucleotides outside the gene matches: 12. The CDR3 length is 13 residues. This chain's CDR3 is CASRQGQLNGYTF. In DNA form, the CDR3 reads TGTGCCAGTAGACAGGGCCAACTAAACGGCTACACCTTC.

The rearrangement uses TRBV5-4 and TRBJ1-1; D uncertain. Trimming stripped 4 bases from V and 2 bases from J, with 9 bases between. CDR3 length: 13 amino acids. Germline CDR1 reads SGHNT; CDR2 reads YYREEE (reference sequence). The CDR3 DNA reads TGTGCCAGCAGCCCAGGACTCAACACTGAAGCTTTCTTT. Translation gives CASSPGLNTEAFF.

J is TRBJ1-1 and V is TRBV5-1; the D gene is possibly TRBD1 (6 bases). The germline V and J ends were trimmed by 7 bases and 1 base, with 11 bases remaining between them. This CDR3 has 13 amino acids. CDR1 is SGHRS, CDR2 YFSETQ, per germline. The CDR3 region is CASGRGGNTEAFF. DNA for the CDR3: TGCGCCAGCGGCCGAGGGGGGAACACTGAAGCTTTCTTT.

This chain joins TRBV9 and TRBJ2-1, with TRBD2 identical over 11 bases. From germline, CDR1 is SGDLS and CDR2 YYNGEE. V shed 4 bases and J 6 bases; nucleotides not matched to a gene: 6. The CDR3 is 15 amino acids. The CDR3 DNA is TGTGCCAGCAGCTACCTAGCGGGAGGTGGCAATGAGCAGTTCTTC. Residues: CASSYLAGGGNEQFF.

The chain combines TRBV9 with TRBJ1-5; D unclear. This CDR3 region has 15 residues. Germline loops: CDR1 SGDLS, CDR2 YYNGEE. V was pared by 2 bases and J by 3 bases, with 12 bases between. CDR3 sequence (DNA): TGTGCCAGCAGCGTGGAGGGATCCAACAATCAGCCCCAGCATTTT. As protein: CASSVEGSNNQPQHF.

J is TRBJ1-1 and V is TRBV2; 7 bases are shared with TRBD1. The germline CDR1 and CDR2 sequences are SNHLY and FYNNEI. The CDR3 sequence is 14 residues long. V lost 7 bases and J lost 0; bases outside the gene matches: 5. The CDR3 region has the DNA TGTGCCAGCAACTACAGGGGTATGAACACTGAAGCTTTCTTT. Protein: CASNYRGMNTEAFF.

J is TRBJ1-1 and V is TRBV5-6, with no clear D. CDR3 length: 13 amino acids. Between the trimmed V and J ends, which lost 2 bases and 3 bases, there was a span of 8 bases. Germline V lookup: CDR1 SGHDT, CDR2 YYEEEE. The CDR3 DNA reads as TGTGCCAGCAGCTTTGGGGTCGACACTGAAGCTTTCTTT. This translates into CASSFGVDTEAFF.

This rearrangement joins TRBV7-8 to TRBJ2-6, with D perhaps TRBD1 (5 bases). With 5 bases removed from V and 0 bases from J, the gap between germline ends came to 8 bases. CDR1 is SGHVS, CDR2 FQNEAQ, per germline. The CDR3 covers 15 residues. The CDR3 region has the DNA TGTGCCAGCAGCCGACAGTTCTCTGGGGCCAACGTCCTGACTTTC. Amino acids: CASSRQFSGANVLTF. The complete variable domain, with remaining parts taken from reference TRBV7-8 and TRBJ2-6, reads GAGVSQSPRYKVAKRGQDVALRCDPISGHVSLFWYQQALGQGPEFLTYFQNEAQLDKSGLPSDRFFAERPEGSVSTLKIQRTQQEDSAVYLCASSRQFSGANVLTFGAGSRLTVL.

This chain connects TRBV28 to TRBJ2-5; TRBD1 or TRBD2 may be the D gene (6 bases each). Trimming shortened V by 8 bases and J by 4 bases, and 14 bases separated the two germline ends. The CDR3 has 13 residues. Germline loops: CDR1 MDHEN, CDR2 SYDVKM. This CDR3 is CASLEGGRETQYF. CDR3 DNA sequence: TGTGCCAGCTTGGAGGGGGGCAGAGAGACCCAGTACTTC.

The chain combines TRBV24-1 with TRBJ2-1; D gene ambiguous. The CDR3 loop spans 14 amino acids. Germline V gene lookup returns CDR1 KGHDR and CDR2 SFDVKD. Deletions cut 1 base from V and 8 bases from J, with 11 bases between. The CDR3, as DNA: TGTGCCACCAGTGATTTATCAAAGGAACATGAGCAGTTCTTC. It yields the protein CATSDLSKEHEQFF.

The rearrangement joins TRBV27 to TRBJ2-1, with 14 nucleotides matching TRBD2. V shed 5 bases and J 8 bases; nucleotides not matched to a gene: 8. Germline CDR1 MNHEY, CDR2 SMNVEV (reference sequence). The CDR3 is 16 amino acids. In DNA, the CDR3 is TGTGCCAGCAGTCAAGTGACTAGCGGGGGGGCCCATGAGCAGTTCTTC. This translates into CASSQVTSGGAHEQFF.